Below, one T cell receptor beta chain is given with its context. These data originate in a study of T cells in Graves' hyperthyroidism and ophthalmopathy. This CDR3 spans 18 amino acids. V shed 4 bases and J 7 bases; nucleotides not matched to a gene: 16. Germline V gene data show CDR1 as LGHNA and CDR2 as YSLEER. Authors of the study amplified TCR beta CDR3 regions from RNA transcripts. TCR CDR3 underwent first-round RT-PCR with the HTBI primer set. TCRdb re-analysed the multiplex PCR reads in MiXCR, keeping a single row per CDR3 protein. The top ten hold about 7% of the sample, which has about 600,000 distinct CDR3 sequences, 11% to 15% seen once.

This TCR was recovered from a woman between 18 and 30 years old with Graves' ophthalmopathy. The chain couples TRBV4-3 to TRBJ2-1, with 10 bases that match TRBD2. Sequenced input: blood. CDR3 in amino acids: CASSPQTSGPTIGNEQFF. CDR3 nucleotides: TGCGCCAGCAGCCCGCAGACTAGCGGGCCCACTATAGGGAATGAGCAGTTCTTC.